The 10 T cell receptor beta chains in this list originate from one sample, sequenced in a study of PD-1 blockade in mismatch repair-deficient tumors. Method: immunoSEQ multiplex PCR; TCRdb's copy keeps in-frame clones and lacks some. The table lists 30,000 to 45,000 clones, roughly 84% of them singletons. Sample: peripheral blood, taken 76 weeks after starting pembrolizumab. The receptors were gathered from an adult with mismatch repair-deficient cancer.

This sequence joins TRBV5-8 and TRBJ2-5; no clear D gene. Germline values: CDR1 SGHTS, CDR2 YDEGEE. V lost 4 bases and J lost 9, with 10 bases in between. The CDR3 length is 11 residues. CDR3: CASSPHQAQYF. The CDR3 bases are TGTGCCAGCAGCCCCCACCAGGCCCAGTACTTC.

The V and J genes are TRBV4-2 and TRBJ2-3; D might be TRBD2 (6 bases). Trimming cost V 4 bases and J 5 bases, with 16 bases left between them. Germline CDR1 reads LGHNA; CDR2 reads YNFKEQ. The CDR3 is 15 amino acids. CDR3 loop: CASSRLEGVGDTQYF. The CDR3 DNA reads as TGTGCCAGCAGCCGTCTGGAGGGAGTGGGAGATACGCAGTATTTT.

The chain's CDR3 is CASSFSYGEQYF. The CDR3 nucleotides read TGCGCCAGCAGCTTTTCCTACGGGGAGCAGTACTTC. The gene calls are TRBV5-1 and TRBJ2-7; D is uncertain. The V and J ends lost 2 bases and 7 bases respectively, with 10 bases between them. The CDR3 contains 12 residues. The germline gives CDR1 SGHRS, CDR2 YFSETQ.

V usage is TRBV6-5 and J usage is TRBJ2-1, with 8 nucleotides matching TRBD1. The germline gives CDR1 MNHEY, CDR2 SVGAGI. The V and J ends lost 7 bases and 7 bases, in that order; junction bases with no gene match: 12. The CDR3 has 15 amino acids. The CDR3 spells CASTPPGQVRNEQFF. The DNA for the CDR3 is TGTGCCAGCACCCCCCCGGGACAGGTGAGGAATGAGCAGTTCTTC.

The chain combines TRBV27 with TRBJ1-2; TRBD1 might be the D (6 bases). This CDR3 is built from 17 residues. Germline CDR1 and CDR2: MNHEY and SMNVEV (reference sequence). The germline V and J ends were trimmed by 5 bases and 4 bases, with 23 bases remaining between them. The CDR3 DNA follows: TGTGCCAGCAGTGGCCTCCTGCGGGACACCATGACCTATGGCTACACCTTC. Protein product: CASSGLLRDTMTYGYTF.

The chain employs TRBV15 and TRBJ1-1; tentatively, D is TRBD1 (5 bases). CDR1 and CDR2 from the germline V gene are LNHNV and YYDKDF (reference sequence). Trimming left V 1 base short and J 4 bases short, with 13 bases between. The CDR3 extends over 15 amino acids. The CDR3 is CATSRGEGFATEAFF. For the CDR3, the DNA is TGTGCCACCAGCAGAGGGGAGGGGTTCGCCACTGAAGCTTTCTTT.

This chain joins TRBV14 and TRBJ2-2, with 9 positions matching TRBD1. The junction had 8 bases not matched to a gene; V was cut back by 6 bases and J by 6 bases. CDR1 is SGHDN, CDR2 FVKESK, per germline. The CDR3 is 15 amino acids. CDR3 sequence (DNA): TGTGCCAGCAGTACCGGGACAGGGTGGGCCGGGGAGCTGTTTTTT. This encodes CASSTGTGWAGELFF.

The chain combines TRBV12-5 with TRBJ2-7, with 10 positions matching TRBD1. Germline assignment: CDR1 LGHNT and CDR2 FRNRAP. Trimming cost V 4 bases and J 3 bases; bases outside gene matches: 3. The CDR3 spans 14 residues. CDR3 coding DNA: TGTGCTAGTGGTTCGGGGACAGGGGTCTACGAGCAGTACTTC. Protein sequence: CASGSGTGVYEQYF.

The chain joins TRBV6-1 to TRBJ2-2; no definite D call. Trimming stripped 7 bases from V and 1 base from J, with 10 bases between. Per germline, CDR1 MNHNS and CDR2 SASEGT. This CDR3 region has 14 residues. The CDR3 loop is CASIVLWNTGELFF. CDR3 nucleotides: TGTGCCAGCATCGTACTCTGGAACACCGGGGAGCTGTTTTTT.

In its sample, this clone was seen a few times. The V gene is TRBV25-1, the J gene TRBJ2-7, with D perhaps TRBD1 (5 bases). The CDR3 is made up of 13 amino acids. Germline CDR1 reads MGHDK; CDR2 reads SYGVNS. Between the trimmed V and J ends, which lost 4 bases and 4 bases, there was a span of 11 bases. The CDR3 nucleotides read TGTGCCAGCAGTGCGGACATCCTATACGAGCAGTACTTC. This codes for CASSADILYEQYF.